The following is a TCR beta chain sequence with its context. Its antigen remains unknown. Germline CDR1 LGHDT, CDR2 YNNKEL (reference sequence). CDR3 length: 15 amino acids. V was pared by 6 bases and J by 4 bases, with 8 bases of the junction left unmatched. They built TCR cDNA with 5'RACE template switching, a step that put in a universal primer site and UMIs. TCRdb itself ran the 5' RACE reads through MiXCR, one entry per CDR3 protein. This sample has a few hundred thousand distinct CDR3 sequences; approximately 16% occur once, and the top ten carry approximately 15%. This sample was included in a study of T cells after yellow fever vaccination. At the level of the study: SMART-Seq v4 Ultra Low Input prepared the low-cell-number fractions.

Study findings and constraints: Reappearance after the booster was observed for most primary-vaccination clones (about 97% CD4, about 90% CD8). Peak timing came faster in the weaker secondary response, day 5 versus 15.

Sequenced material: PBMCs, taken roughly 5 days after the first yellow fever vaccination. The sequence was collected from a man younger than 35 who received the YFV17D yellow fever vaccine. This rearrangement joins TRBV3-1 to TRBJ1-1; 10 bases line up with TRBD1. Written as DNA, the CDR3 is TGTGCCAGCAGAACGCGGACAGGGGGGACCACTGAAGCTTTCTTT. It specifies CASRTRTGGTTEAFF.